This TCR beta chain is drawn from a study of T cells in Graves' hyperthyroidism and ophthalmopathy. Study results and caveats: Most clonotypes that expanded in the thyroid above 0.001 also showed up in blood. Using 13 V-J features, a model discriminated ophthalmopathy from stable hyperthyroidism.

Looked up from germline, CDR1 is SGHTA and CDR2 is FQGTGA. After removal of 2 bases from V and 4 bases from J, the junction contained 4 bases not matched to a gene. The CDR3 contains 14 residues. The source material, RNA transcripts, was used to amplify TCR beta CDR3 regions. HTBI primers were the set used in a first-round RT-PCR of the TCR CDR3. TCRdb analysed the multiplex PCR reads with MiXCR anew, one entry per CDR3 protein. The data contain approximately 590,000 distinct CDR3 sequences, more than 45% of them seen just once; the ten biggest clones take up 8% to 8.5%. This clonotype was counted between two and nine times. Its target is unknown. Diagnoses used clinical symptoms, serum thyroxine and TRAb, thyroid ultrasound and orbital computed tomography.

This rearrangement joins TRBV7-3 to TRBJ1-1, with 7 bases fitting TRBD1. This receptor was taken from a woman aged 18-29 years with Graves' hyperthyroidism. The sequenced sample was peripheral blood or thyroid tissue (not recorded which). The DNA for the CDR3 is TGTGCCAGCAGCTTAGATCCAGGGGGCACTGAAGCTTTCTTT. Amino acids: CASSLDPGGTEAFF.